The 4 T cell receptor beta chains reported below all come from one sample, sequenced in a study of blood T cells in healthy people across ages. Alongside a J-beta primer mix, a sample-barcoded 5' primer served in a second PCR lasting about 7 to 12 cycles. TCRdb called the 5' RACE reads again in MiXCR, with one record for every CDR3 protein. The repertoire holds about 1,500,000 distinct CDR3 sequences, with 35% to 45% as singletons. Material: blood. The receptor set was obtained from a young woman in good health.

This clonotype showed up just a few times. V usage is TRBV20-1 and J usage is TRBJ1-6, with TRBD1 matching over 9 bases. The ends lost 2 bases at V and 1 base at J; junction bases unmatched: 6. Germline CDR1 is DFQATT and CDR2 is SNEGSKA (reference sequence). The CDR3 spans 17 residues. The DNA for the CDR3 is TGCAGTGCTAGACACCCGGGACAGGGATCCTATAATTCACCCCTCCACTTT. Its translation: CSARHPGQGSYNSPLHF.

The rearrangement joins TRBV11-2 to TRBJ2-3, with 7 bases fitting TRBD2. V dropped 3 bases and J dropped 5; count of bases not matched to a gene: 5. This CDR3 spans 14 amino acids. Germline lookup yields CDR1 SGHAT and CDR2 FQNNGV. The CDR3 nucleotides read TGTGCCAGCAGCTTTGGGAGGGTGGTAGATACGCAGTATTTT. Translated: CASSFGRVVDTQYF.

This clonotype was picked up one time. This sequence joins TRBV5-1 and TRBJ2-1; D is unclear. In germline, CDR1 is SGHRS, CDR2 YFSETQ. V was trimmed by 4 bases and J by 2 bases, leaving 13 bases between them. CDR3 size: 15 residues. The CDR3 nucleotides read TGCGCCAGCAGCCTGAACTCGGGTGCCTACAATGAGCAGTTCTTC. Protein sequence: CASSLNSGAYNEQFF.

This clonotype was recorded many times. One junction end disagrees with the germline gene, perhaps due to a read error. The chain links TRBV5-1 to TRBJ2-3; weak D call: TRBD2 (6 bases). Germline loops: CDR1 SGHRS, CDR2 YFSETQ. CDR3 length equals 15 residues. CDR3 DNA sequence: TGTGCCAGCAGTTTAGGCGGGGTTCGCACAGATACGCAGTATTTT. Its translation is CASSLGGVRTDTQYF.